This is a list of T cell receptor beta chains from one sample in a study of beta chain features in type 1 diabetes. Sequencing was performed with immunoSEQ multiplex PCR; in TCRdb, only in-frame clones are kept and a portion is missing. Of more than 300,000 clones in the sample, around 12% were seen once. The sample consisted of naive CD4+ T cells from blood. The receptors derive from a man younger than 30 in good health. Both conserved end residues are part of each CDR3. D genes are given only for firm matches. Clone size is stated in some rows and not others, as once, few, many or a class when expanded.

CDR3nt: TGTGCCAGCAGCTTGATGGGGGGGTTCGTATCTAGCACAGATACGCAGTATTTT
CDR3aa: CASSLMGGFVSSTDTQYF
d_gene: TRBD2
v_gene: TRBV5-6
abundance: once
j_gene: TRBJ2-3

CDR3nt: TGTGCTAGTGGTTTGGAGACAGGTCTCGGGGAGCTGTTTTTT
CDR3aa: CASGLETGLGELFF
d_gene: -
v_gene: TRBV12-5
abundance: -
j_gene: TRBJ2-2

CDR3nt: TGTGCCAGCAAGCCGAACACCGGGGAGCTGTTTTTT
CDR3aa: CASKPNTGELFF
d_gene: -
v_gene: TRBV9
abundance: few
j_gene: TRBJ2-2

CDR3nt: TGTGCCATCAGCCGGACGGCGGGGGAGGGCTACACCTTC
CDR3aa: CAISRTAGEGYTF
d_gene: -
v_gene: TRBV10-3
abundance: few
j_gene: TRBJ1-2

CDR3nt: TGTGCCACCAGCAGAGATAAGACAGCGGGGTCCTACGAGCAGTACTTC
CDR3aa: CATSRDKTAGSYEQYF
d_gene: TRBD2
v_gene: TRBV15
abundance: few
j_gene: TRBJ2-7

CDR3nt: TGTGCCAGCAGCGTTGGCAACCCAATCAATGAGCAGTTCTTC
CDR3aa: CASSVGNPINEQFF
d_gene: -
v_gene: TRBV9
abundance: few
j_gene: TRBJ2-1

CDR3nt: TGTGCCATCAGTGAGTCTAGAAGGGGGACACAACGAGATACGCAGTATTTT
CDR3aa: CAISESRRGTQRDTQYF
d_gene: -
v_gene: TRBV10-3
abundance: -
j_gene: TRBJ2-3

CDR3nt: TGTGCCAGCAGCTTAGGCAGATCGGGGACAGGGATGATGTATGGCTACACCTTC
CDR3aa: CASSLGRSGTGMMYGYTF
d_gene: TRBD1
v_gene: TRBV7-9
abundance: few
j_gene: TRBJ1-2

CDR3nt: TGTGCCAGCAGTTCCCCCTCTGGGGGCGGTTACGAGCAGTACTTC
CDR3aa: CASSSPSGGGYEQYF
d_gene: -
v_gene: TRBV28
abundance: few
j_gene: TRBJ2-7

CDR3nt: TGCGCCAGCAGCCAAGCCCCGGGGAGCTACTATGGCTACACCTTC
CDR3aa: CASSQAPGSYYGYTF
d_gene: -
v_gene: TRBV4-3
abundance: -
j_gene: TRBJ1-2

CDR3nt: TGTGCCAGCGGCCTAGCGGCGAACACCGGGGAGCTGTTTTTT
CDR3aa: CASGLAANTGELFF
d_gene: TRBD2
v_gene: TRBV28
abundance: -
j_gene: TRBJ2-2

CDR3nt: TGTGCCAGCAGCGTAGAAACAGCCGATGGCTACACCTTC
CDR3aa: CASSVETADGYTF
d_gene: -
v_gene: TRBV9
abundance: -
j_gene: TRBJ1-2

CDR3nt: TGCGCCAGCAGCCAAGATACGGGGACTGAAGCTTTCTTT
CDR3aa: CASSQDTGTEAFF
d_gene: -
v_gene: TRBV4-1
abundance: few
j_gene: TRBJ1-1

CDR3nt: TGTGCCAGCAGCTTAGCGCGAGGAGGAAATGAGCAGTTCTTC
CDR3aa: CASSLARGGNEQFF
d_gene: -
v_gene: TRBV7-3
abundance: once
j_gene: TRBJ2-1

CDR3nt: TGTGCCAGCAGCTTAGCGCGAAATGAGCAGTTCTTC
CDR3aa: CASSLARNEQFF
d_gene: -
v_gene: TRBV7-2
abundance: -
j_gene: TRBJ2-1

CDR3nt: TGTGCCAGCAGCTCCGACAGGGGACTGTACGAGCAGTACTTC
CDR3aa: CASSSDRGLYEQYF
d_gene: TRBD1
v_gene: TRBV7-2
abundance: few
j_gene: TRBJ2-7

CDR3nt: TGTGCCAGCAGTTTACAGTTAGCCAAAAACATTCAGTACTTC
CDR3aa: CASSLQLAKNIQYF
d_gene: -
v_gene: TRBV28
abundance: few
j_gene: TRBJ2-4

CDR3nt: TGCGCCAGCAGCCCGTCTTTACTGGGCAATCAGCCCCAGCATTTT
CDR3aa: CASSPSLLGNQPQHF
d_gene: -
v_gene: TRBV4-3
abundance: few
j_gene: TRBJ1-5

CDR3nt: TGTGCCAGCAGTAAAGCGGGACAGGGGGCTGGTGGCTACACCTTC
CDR3aa: CASSKAGQGAGGYTF
d_gene: TRBD1
v_gene: TRBV5-4
abundance: few
j_gene: TRBJ1-2

CDR3nt: TGCAGCGTTGAAAAAAGTAGCGGAAGGAATGAGCAGTTCTTC
CDR3aa: CSVEKSSGRNEQFF
d_gene: -
v_gene: TRBV29-1
abundance: few
j_gene: TRBJ2-1